A single sample is the source of the 27 T cell receptor beta chains below, sequenced in a study of blood T cell repertoires in COVID-19. Generated by immunoSEQ multiplex PCR, the TCRdb table keeps only in-frame clones and is missing some. The sample has approximately 320,000 clones, under 95% seen once. The specimen was PBMCs or T cells enriched from blood (not recorded which). These receptors originate from a man between 60 and 75 years old who had recovered from COVID-19.

J is TRBJ1-3 and V is TRBV5-1; maybe TRBD1 (5 bases). The ends were cut back, 4 bases at V and 0 bases at J, with 14 bases in the middle. This CDR3 contains 16 residues. The germline V gene has CDR1 SGHRS and CDR2 YFSETQ. The CDR3 nucleotides are TGCGCCAGCAGCGGACCGACAGCGAGCTCTGGAAACACCATATATTTT. The encoded protein is CASSGPTASSGNTIYF.

The J gene is TRBJ1-2, the V gene TRBV15; D is undetermined. This CDR3 is built from 13 residues. CDR1 LNHNV and CDR2 YYDKDF come from the germline V gene (reference sequence). The V end lost 0 bases, the J end lost 8 bases, and 10 bases lay between the germline ends. The CDR3: CATSRDTPGGYTF. In nucleotides, the CDR3 is TGTGCCACCAGCAGAGATACCCCGGGGGGCTACACCTTC.

The chain employs TRBV18 and TRBJ2-7; 9 nucleotides line up with TRBD2. The CDR3 has 16 amino acids. V lost 0 bases to trimming and J lost 2 bases; unmatched junction nucleotides: 5. The germline gives CDR1 KGHSH, CDR2 LQKENI. CDR3 loop: CASSPPGLAGTYEQYF. The CDR3 bases are TGTGCCAGCTCACCACCGGGACTAGCTGGTACCTACGAGCAGTACTTC. Based on the CDR3 plus reference TRBV18 and TRBJ2-7, the full variable domain is NAGVMQNPRHLVRRRGQEARLRCSPMKGHSHVYWYRQLPEEGLKFMVYLQKENIIDESGMPKERFSAEFPKEGPSILRIQQVVRGDSAAYFCASSPPGLAGTYEQYFGPGTRLTVT.

The V and J genes are TRBV27 and TRBJ2-7; possibly TRBD2 for D (5 bases). The CDR3 spans 13 residues. Germline CDR1 reads MNHEY; CDR2 reads SMNVEV (reference sequence). Trimming removed 3 bases from V and 7 bases from J, with 13 bases in between. In nucleotides, the CDR3 is TGTGCCAGCAGTTTCGCGACGGGGTGGGAGCAGTACTTC. Translating it yields CASSFATGWEQYF.

J is TRBJ1-5 and V is TRBV27, with D possibly TRBD1 on 5 matching bases. V was clipped by 5 bases and J by 7 bases, with 15 bases between them. The CDR3 is made up of 14 amino acids. Looked up from germline, CDR1 is MNHEY and CDR2 is SMNVEV (reference sequence). As DNA, the CDR3 is TGTGCCAGCAGTGCAGGGTTATCGAACCAGCCCCAGCATTTT. This gives the protein CASSAGLSNQPQHF.

This clone came up once. The chain couples TRBV2 to TRBJ2-3, with a tentative D call TRBD2 (6 bases). CDR1 and CDR2 from the germline V gene are SNHLY and FYNNEI. This CDR3 has 18 residues. With 7 bases removed from V and 1 base from J, the gap between germline ends came to 24 bases. The CDR3 coding sequence is TGTGCCAGCATCCCTCCCCGGGGAGGTGGGAAGGGCACAGATACGCAGTATTTT. It yields the protein CASIPPRGGGKGTDTQYF.

The chain employs TRBV18 and TRBJ2-7; a weak D match, TRBD1 (5 bases). The V gene lost 3 bases and the J gene lost 0 bases, with 12 bases spanning the gap. CDR3 length equals 15 residues. The germline CDR1 and CDR2 sequences are KGHSH and LQKENI. CDR3: CASSPFRQSSYEQYF. For the CDR3, the DNA is TGTGCCAGCTCACCGTTTCGACAGAGCTCCTACGAGCAGTACTTC.

The V and J genes are TRBV10-3 and TRBJ1-1; D remains unclear. V lost 3 bases and J lost 4, with 12 bases in between. This CDR3 region has 14 residues. Germline CDR1 reads ENHRY; CDR2 reads SYGVKD. CDR3 nucleotides: TGTGCCATCAGTGACAACACTCCGGGCACTGAAGCTTTCTTT. Translated: CAISDNTPGTEAFF.

This chain connects TRBV2 to TRBJ1-1; tentative D call: TRBD1 (6 bases). Germline CDR1 reads SNHLY; CDR2 reads FYNNEI. This CDR3 is built from 15 residues. V lost 7 bases and J 1 base, leaving 16 bases between the germline ends. The CDR3 DNA reads TGTGCCAGCACCTGGGGGCGAGGTGAGAACACTGAAGCTTTCTTT. Its translation: CASTWGRGENTEAFF.

The chain carries TRBV15 and TRBJ1-1, with D perhaps TRBD1 (6 bases). V lost 3 bases, J lost 1 base, and 12 bases lay in between. Germline loops: CDR1 LNHNV, CDR2 YYDKDF (reference sequence). This CDR3 region has 15 residues. This CDR3 reads CATSSPQGPNTEAFF. The CDR3 DNA sequence: TGTGCCACCAGCAGTCCCCAGGGGCCGAACACTGAAGCTTTCTTT.

V is TRBV28 and J is TRBJ2-1; D is uncertain. Germline values: CDR1 MDHEN, CDR2 SYDVKM. CDR3 length: 16 residues. V lost 5 bases and J lost 0, with 14 bases in between. The CDR3 nucleotides are TGTGCCAGCAGTCTCCACGCGGTTCCCTCCTACAATGAGCAGTTCTTC. It codes for CASSLHAVPSYNEQFF.

The V call is TRBV7-9, the J call TRBJ2-3, with D possibly matching TRBD2 (5 bases). The CDR3 consists of 16 residues. Germline V gene lookup returns CDR1 SEHNR and CDR2 FQNEAQ (reference sequence). The germline V and J ends were trimmed by 3 bases and 0 bases, with 13 bases remaining between them. The CDR3 protein is CASSLREAASTDTQYF. CDR3 sequence (DNA): TGTGCCAGCAGCTTGAGGGAAGCAGCTAGCACAGATACGCAGTATTTT.

V gene TRBV27 combines with J gene TRBJ1-2; TRBD1 matches at 7 bases. The CDR3 runs to 17 residues. The germline V gene encodes CDR1 MNHEY and CDR2 SMNVEV (reference sequence). J lost 0 bases, V lost 6 bases, and 13 bases had no gene match. CDR3 coding DNA: TGTGCCAGCAGGCCTCCGGCGGGGACAGTCCCTAACTATGGCTACACCTTC. Its translation is CASRPPAGTVPNYGYTF.

The chain joins TRBV2 to TRBJ2-5, with a tentative D call TRBD2 (6 bases). From germline, CDR1 is SNHLY and CDR2 FYNNEI. Trimming took off 2 bases at V and 5 bases at J, with 15 bases between the two ends. The CDR3 sequence is 15 residues long. CDR3 protein: CASSEWRELKETQYF. CDR3 nucleotide sequence: TGTGCCAGCAGTGAATGGAGGGAGCTCAAGGAGACCCAGTACTTC.

J is TRBJ2-7 and V is TRBV29-1; D might be TRBD1 (5 bases). Germline V gene sequence: CDR1 SQVTM, CDR2 ANQGSEA. This CDR3 region has 14 residues. The germline V and J ends were trimmed by 6 bases and 3 bases, with 18 bases remaining between them. This chain's CDR3 is CSVGTVARDYEQYF. In nucleotides, the CDR3 is TGCAGCGTCGGAACTGTCGCCAGGGACTACGAGCAGTACTTC.

This chain uses TRBV29-1 with TRBJ1-5; the match to TRBD1 covers 7 bases. The CDR3 has 13 amino acids. Germline CDR1 SQVTM, CDR2 ANQGSEA. The trim removed 4 bases at V and 5 bases at J, leaving 5 bases unmatched. The chain's CDR3 is CSVGPGGDQPQHF. CDR3 DNA sequence: TGCAGCGTTGGCCCAGGGGGTGATCAGCCCCAGCATTTT.

The chain recombines TRBV6-1 with TRBJ2-7, with D maybe TRBD1 (6 bases). The germline CDR1 and CDR2 sequences are MNHNS and SASEGT. The CDR3 has 14 amino acids. V was pared by 6 bases and J by 1 base, with 13 bases between. CDR3 DNA: TGTGCCAGCAGGGGGCAGGACAGATCCTACGAGCAGTACTTC. Translated: CASRGQDRSYEQYF.

Written as DNA, the CDR3 is TGCGCCAGCAGCCAAGATCCCCCCAGGGGGCAAGAAAAACTGTTTTTT. Translating gives CASSQDPPRGQEKLFF. The chain employs TRBV4-1 and TRBJ1-4, with 8 bases identical to TRBD1. Germline values: CDR1 MGHRA, CDR2 YSYEKL. With 0 bases clipped from V and 8 bases from J, the junction kept 8 bases outside the gene matches. The CDR3 sequence is 16 residues long.

V and J are TRBV5-4 and TRBJ1-1, with 8 bases that match TRBD1. CDR1 is SGHNT and CDR2 is YYREEE in the germline V gene (reference sequence). V lost 0 bases and J lost 5; bases outside the gene matches: 6. The CDR3 is 15 amino acids. CDR3 in DNA: TGTGCCAGCAGCTTGGTCGGACAGGGTGGGACTGAAGCTTTCTTT. Translating it yields CASSLVGQGGTEAFF.

The chain recombines TRBV5-8 with TRBJ2-1; 8 positions match TRBD1. The ends lost 3 bases at V and 3 bases at J; junction bases unmatched: 5. Germline CDR1 and CDR2: SGHTS and YDEGEE. The CDR3 totals 15 residues. The CDR3: CASSSRQGYYNEQFF. Written as DNA, the CDR3 is TGTGCCAGCAGCTCCCGACAGGGGTACTACAATGAGCAGTTCTTC.

The rearrangement links TRBV19 to TRBJ2-2, with TRBD1 matching over 9 bases. V was clipped by 5 bases and J by 0 bases; unmatched bases: 4. Germline values: CDR1 LNHDA, CDR2 SQIVND (reference sequence). The CDR3 has 16 residues. The CDR3 region has the DNA TGTGCCAGTAGTCATAGGACAGGGGCGAACACCGGGGAGCTGTTTTTT. The encoded protein is CASSHRTGANTGELFF. Looking up the rest from reference TRBV19 and TRBJ2-2 gives the full variable domain: DGGITQSPKYLFRKEGQNVTLSCEQNLNHDAMYWYRQDPGQGLRLIYYSQIVNDFQKGDIAEGYSVSREKKESFPLTVTSAQKNPTAFYLCASSHRTGANTGELFFGEGSRLTVL.

The chain carries TRBV5-1 and TRBJ1-1, with D possibly matching TRBD1 (5 bases). Deletions cut 5 bases from V and 0 bases from J, with 17 bases between. Germline-derived CDR1 and CDR2 are SGHRS and YFSETQ. This CDR3 contains 16 residues. The CDR3 nucleotides read TGCGCCAGCAGGTCTCTTCCAGGGTCTGTGAACACTGAAGCTTTCTTT. Its protein is CASRSLPGSVNTEAFF.

The chain combines TRBV4-1 with TRBJ2-7; 9 bases align to TRBD1. The CDR3 covers 15 residues. V was pared by 3 bases and J by 0 bases, with 3 bases of the junction left unmatched. Germline-derived CDR1 and CDR2 are MGHRA and YSYEKL. The CDR3 nucleotides read TGCGCCAGCAGCCAGACGACAGGGGGCTCCTACGAGCAGTACTTC. This gives the protein CASSQTTGGSYEQYF.

The rearrangement links TRBV10-2 to TRBJ2-7; D might be TRBD2 (5 bases). This CDR3 has 16 residues. Trimming took off 0 bases at V and 3 bases at J, with 15 bases between the two ends. The germline CDR1 and CDR2 sequences are WSHSY and SAAADI. The chain's CDR3 is CASSESIGGGYYEQYF. The CDR3 DNA sequence: TGCGCCAGCAGTGAGTCGATCGGAGGCGGCTACTACGAGCAGTACTTC.

The genes are TRBV20-1 and TRBJ1-1; D not resolved. This CDR3 region has 14 residues. Germline CDR1 and CDR2: DFQATT and SNEGSKA (reference sequence). Trimming left V 3 bases short and J 1 base short, with 12 bases between. The chain's CDR3 is CSASPRVRNTEAFF. The CDR3 DNA reads TGCAGTGCTAGTCCGCGGGTTAGGAACACTGAAGCTTTCTTT.

The chain combines TRBV28 with TRBJ1-2; no firm D call. Deletions cut 7 bases from V and 8 bases from J, with 20 bases between. The germline CDR1 and CDR2 sequences are MDHEN and SYDVKM. This CDR3 spans 14 amino acids. The CDR3 reads CASTRGSALRGYTF. The CDR3 DNA follows: TGTGCCAGCACCCGCGGCTCAGCACTGAGGGGCTACACCTTC.

The chain joins TRBV3-1 (or the pseudogene TRBV3-2) to TRBJ2-1; 7 nucleotides line up with TRBD1. Germline V gene data show CDR1 as LGHDT and CDR2 as YNNKEL (reference sequence). There are 15 residues in the CDR3. V lost 5 bases and J lost 7; bases outside the gene matches: 11. This CDR3 reads CASSITGTVPNEQFF. As DNA, the CDR3 is TGTGCCAGCAGCATTACCGGGACAGTTCCTAATGAGCAGTTCTTC.